What follows are 29 T cell receptor beta chains derived from one specimen sequenced in a study of tumor and adjacent non-tumor tissue in lung cancer. A modified ARM-PCR protocol with three rounds of nested PCR amplified TCRbeta. Via MiXCR, TCRdb re-called the multiplex PCR reads, giving one row per CDR3 protein. The profile shows 81,000 or so distinct CDR3 sequences, approximately 80% of them singletons. No cell sorting was done before RNA was extracted from the tissue. This non-tumor lung sample came from over 3 cm beyond the tumor edge. Sequencing was carried out using distant non-tumor lung tissue. These receptors all stem from a man aged 60 to 75 with non-small cell lung cancer.

For this clonotype: A much larger clonotype is one base distant, so this may be a read error. V usage is TRBV20-1 and J usage is TRBJ2-2; D possibly corresponds to TRBD1 (5 bases). The CDR3 loop spans 16 amino acids. Germline V gene sequence: CDR1 DFQATT, CDR2 SNEGSKA (reference sequence). V gave up 0 bases and J gave up 0 bases, with 11 bases separating them. For the CDR3, the DNA is TGCAGTGCTAGAGATCTAAAGGGGACGAACACCGGGGAGCTGTTTTTT. Protein sequence: CSARDLKGTNTGELFF.

As concerns this clonotype: An end of the junction differs from the germline gene, which may be a read error. The chain recombines TRBV4-1 with TRBJ2-2; the match to TRBD1 covers 9 bases. CDR1 and CDR2 from the germline V gene are MGHRA and YSYEKL. The CDR3 extends over 17 amino acids. The CDR3: CASSQDGTGTRTGDLFF. The CDR3 coding sequence is TGCGCTAGCAGCCAAGATGGGACAGGGACTCGCACCGGGGACCTGTTTTTT.

In the case of this clonotype: The junction shows a germline mismatch at one end, possibly a read error. This rearrangement joins TRBV5-6 to TRBJ1-5; D is perhaps TRBD1 (5 bases). The CDR3 is made up of 15 amino acids. Germline loops: CDR1 SGHDT, CDR2 YYEEEE. In nucleotides, the CDR3 is TGTACCAGCAGTACCTACCAGGGACCCAGGCAGCACCAGCATTTT. This codes for CTSSTYQGPRQHQHF.

With regard to this clonotype: This CDR3 fails to terminate in the conserved phenylalanine or tryptophan, so it likely reflects a read error. It is unclear where the CDR3 begins or ends on the DNA, so no DNA is shown, and the CDR3 is as TCRdb lists it. The V gene is TRBV29-1, the J gene TRBJ2-5; the table's D call, TRBD2, was not checked against the DNA. Counting both end residues, the CDR3 totals 15 amino acids. Germline CDR1 and CDR2: SQVTM and ANQGSEA. The CDR3 loop reads CSTEGVTSGRKTQYL.

With regard to this clonotype: Mismatch with germline at one junction end may stem from a read error. The rearrangement joins TRBV11-2 to TRBJ2-2, with a tentative D call TRBD2 (5 bases). The CDR3 extends over 15 amino acids. CDR1 is SGHAT, CDR2 FQNNGV, per germline. CDR3: CASSKGGRSTGELFF. DNA for the CDR3: TGTGCTAGCAGCAAAGGTGGCCGAAGTACCGGGGAACTGTTTTTT.

About this clonotype itself: This CDR3 fails to terminate in the conserved phenylalanine or tryptophan, so it likely reflects a read error. Because the CDR3's place on the DNA is in doubt, the DNA is left out and the CDR3 is given as listed by TCRdb. V and J are TRBV5-4 and TRBJ2-7. The germline CDR1 and CDR2 sequences are SGHNT and YYREEE (reference sequence). The CDR3 totals 15 residues, both ends included. Here the CDR3 reads CASSLYVRDRYERYS.

With respect to this clonotype: The germline gene is not matched at one end of the junction; a read error may be the cause. The chain recombines TRBV4-2 with TRBJ2-2; tentatively, D is TRBD1 or TRBD2 (6 bases each). Germline CDR1 reads LGHNA; CDR2 reads YNFKEQ. The CDR3 runs 18 residues. CDR3 nucleotide sequence: TGTGCCAGCAGCCAAGAAACTTGGCCGGGGGCGAGGACTGGGGAGCTGTTGTTT. This translates into CASSQETWPGARTGELLF.

The chain carries TRBV11-3 and TRBJ2-1; the D gene is possibly TRBD2 (7 bases). The germline V gene encodes CDR1 SGHNT and CDR2 YENEEA. This CDR3 is built from 15 residues. The CDR3 region is CVSSPEGGRSNEQFF. In DNA, the CDR3 is TGTGTCAGTAGCCCTGAGGGGGGGCGAAGCAATGAGCAGTTCTTC.

The V and J genes are TRBV20-1 and TRBJ2-7; D possibly corresponds to TRBD2 (6 bases). Germline values: CDR1 DFQATT, CDR2 SNEGSKA (reference sequence). This CDR3 comprises 13 residues. CDR3 nucleotides: TGCACTGTCCGTGGGCTGGAGGGCCGCGAGCAGTACTTC. Its translation: CTVRGLEGREQYF.

Regarding this clonotype: One end of the junction varies from germline; a read error may be responsible. The chain is built from TRBV6-2 or TRBV6-3 and TRBJ1-1; D is undetermined. The CDR3 is 13 residues long. Germline loops: CDR1 MNHEY, CDR2 SVGEGT. The CDR3 is CACSTVPNIEAFF. The CDR3 nucleotides are TGTGCCTGCAGTACAGTCCCGAACATTGAAGCTTTCTTT.

The chain links TRBV20-1 to TRBJ2-1; tentatively, D is TRBD1 (6 bases). Germline V CDR1 and CDR2: DFQATT, SNEGSKA (reference sequence). Trimming pared 7 bases from V and 12 bases from J, leaving 22 bases between. The CDR3 has 13 amino acids. CDR3 region: CSGPGTTRRGQFF. The DNA of the CDR3 is TGCAGTGGTCCCGGGACAACGCGCCGTGGGCAGTTCTTC.

Turning to this clonotype: An end of the junction differs from the germline gene, which may be a read error. The rearrangement links TRBV20-1 to TRBJ1-5; the D is unclear. Germline V lookup: CDR1 DFQATT, CDR2 SNEGSKA (reference sequence). This CDR3 is 14 amino acids long. In nucleotides, the CDR3 is TGCAGTGCTAGAGAGGGATGGGAGAATCAGCCACAGCATTTT. The encoded protein is CSAREGWENQPQHF.

As regards this clonotype: Since no conserved phenylalanine or tryptophan closes the CDR3, a read error is the likely cause. The chain links TRBV5-4 to TRBJ2-2; the D gene is possibly TRBD2 (5 bases). Trimming pared 0 bases from V and 0 bases from J, leaving 15 bases between. This CDR3 is 18 amino acids long. Germline V gene sequence: CDR1 SGHNT, CDR2 YYREEE (reference sequence). The CDR3 is CASSLDGKRQTNTGELFL. In DNA form, the CDR3 reads TGTGCCAGCAGCTTGGATGGTAAGCGGCAAACGAACACCGGGGAGCTGTTTCTT.

This chain connects TRBV5-4 to TRBJ2-7; D call uncertain. The CDR3 is 14 residues long. Germline V gene sequence: CDR1 SGHNT, CDR2 YYREEE (reference sequence). Trimming removed 5 bases at V and 3 bases at J, with 15 bases between. CDR3 sequence (DNA): TGTGCCAGCAGATTCGGACCCTTGAACTACGAGCAGTACTTC. It codes for CASRFGPLNYEQYF. Using reference TRBV5-4 and TRBJ2-7 for the parts outside the CDR3, the full variable domain is ETGVTQSPTHLIKTRGQQVTLRCSSQSGHNTVSWYQQALGQGPQFIFQYYREEENGRGNFPPRFSGLQFPNYSSELNVNALELDDSALYLCASRFGPLNYEQYFGPGTRLTVT.

In the case of this clonotype: Sequence at one end of the junction differs from germline and may be a read error. The chain joins TRBV5-5 to TRBJ1-1, with D hard to call. CDR1 SGHKS and CDR2 YYEKEE come from the germline V gene (reference sequence). The CDR3 sequence is 14 residues long. The CDR3 is CASLTGPLNTKAFF. The CDR3 coding sequence is TGTGCCAGCCTGACCGGCCCCCTGAACACTAAAGCTTTCTTT.

A word on this clonotype: The junction departs from the called germline gene at one end, perhaps through a read error. The chain joins TRBV11-1 to TRBJ2-1; tentative D call: TRBD1 (6 bases). The CDR3 loop spans 16 amino acids. Germline V CDR1 and CDR2: SGHAT, FQDESV (reference sequence). The CDR3 nucleotides are TGTACCAGCAGCTTGGTTGGTGGACAGTCCCATAATGAGCAGTTCTTC. As protein: CTSSLVGGQSHNEQFF.

Comment on this clonotype: With a much larger clone just one base away, this may be a read error. The J gene is TRBJ2-7, the V gene TRBV29-1; 9 bases align to TRBD1. Germline V CDR1 and CDR2: SQVTM, ANQGSEA. The CDR3 sequence is 13 residues long. CDR3 protein: CSVLDRGPYAQYF. DNA of the CDR3: TGCAGCGTTCTGGACAGGGGACCCTACGCGCAGTACTTC.

Details on this clonotype: Being one base from a much bigger clone, this may be a read error. The CDR3 does not close with the conserved phenylalanine or tryptophan, likely indicating a read error. V usage is TRBV11-2 and J usage is TRBJ1-2; the D is unclear. This CDR3 region has 13 residues. Germline V gene data show CDR1 as SGHAT and CDR2 as FQNNGV. V lost 3 bases and J lost 8, with 13 bases in between. The CDR3 DNA sequence: TGTGCCAGCAGCTTGGACCCGTTTCAGGGCTACACCTTA. Amino acids: CASSLDPFQGYTL.

Of note for this clonotype: The junction and the germline gene differ at one end; a read error may be behind it. The V call is TRBV6-1, the J call TRBJ1-1; 8 bases line up with TRBD1. The CDR3 is made up of 14 amino acids. Germline loops: CDR1 MNHNS, CDR2 SASEGT. This CDR3 is CGSSEDRGGTEAFF. CDR3 in DNA: TGTGGCAGCAGTGAAGACAGGGGCGGCACTGAAGCCTTCTTT.

Remarks on this clonotype: No conserved phenylalanine or tryptophan ends this CDR3, so it is likely a read error. The gene calls are TRBV20-1 and TRBJ1-5; D is unclear. The CDR3 totals 13 residues. V was cut by 6 bases and J by 4 bases, with 13 bases left in between. Germline-derived CDR1 and CDR2 are DFQATT and SNEGSKA (reference sequence). CDR3 residues: CSARGGGNQPQHY. CDR3 bases: TGCAGTGCCCGCGGAGGTGGTAATCAGCCCCAGCATTAT.

CDR3 sequence (DNA): TGCAGTGCTCCCACGGCGGGGGCCATGGACCTCATAGATACGCAGTATTTT. Translation: CSAPTAGAMDLIDTQYF. The chain joins TRBV20-1 to TRBJ2-3, with a weak D call TRBD2 (7 bases). Per the germline V gene, CDR1 is DFQATT and CDR2 is SNEGSKA (reference sequence). V was pared by 5 bases and J by 5 bases, with 26 bases between. The CDR3 runs 17 residues.

Notes on this clonotype: The conserved closing phenylalanine or tryptophan is absent in this CDR3, likely reflecting a read error. This chain joins TRBV29-1 and TRBJ2-5; D uncertain. V lost 8 bases, J lost 4 bases, and 11 bases lay in between. Germline CDR1 is SQVTM and CDR2 is ANQGSEA. This CDR3 spans 11 amino acids. This CDR3 is CSTDGPETQYL. The CDR3 DNA follows: TGCAGCACTGACGGTCCAGAGACCCAGTACCTC.

The CDR3, as DNA: TGTGCCAGCAGCCTGACAGGGTCTGACTACGAGCAGTACTTC. This encodes CASSLTGSDYEQYF. This chain links TRBV16 with TRBJ2-7; TRBD1 matches at 7 bases. Trimming at V came to 4 bases and at J to 3 bases, leaving 6 bases not matched to a gene. Per the germline V gene, CDR1 is KGHSY and CDR2 is FQNENV. The CDR3 is 14 amino acids.

With regard to this clonotype: A junction end diverges from the germline sequence, so it may reflect a read error. The CDR3 DNA follows: TGTGTCAGGAGCGCAGGCACAGACACGCAGTATTTT. It codes for CVRSAGTDTQYF. This chain uses TRBV6-5 with TRBJ2-3; D gene ambiguous. CDR1 is MNHEY, CDR2 SVGAGI, per germline. This CDR3 is built from 12 residues.

Regarding this clonotype: A much bigger clone sits one base away, suggesting this may be a read error. V usage is TRBV6-2 or TRBV6-3 and J usage is TRBJ2-7; TRBD2 is a possible D gene (5 bases). The germline V and J ends were trimmed by 4 bases and 3 bases, with 19 bases remaining between them. Germline lookup yields CDR1 MNHEY and CDR2 SVGEGT. The CDR3 is 16 amino acids. In nucleotides, the CDR3 is TGTGCCAGCAGTTCCCCGGGCGGGCCCACTTTCTACGAGCAGTACTTC. Amino acid sequence: CASSSPGGPTFYEQYF.

Concerning this clonotype: This could be a read error, since a much larger clone is one nucleotide away. V gene TRBV11-2 combines with J gene TRBJ2-7; D is undetermined. Germline CDR1 reads SGHAT; CDR2 reads FQNNGV. V shed 0 bases and J shed 0 bases, with 6 bases lying between them. The CDR3 is made up of 14 amino acids. CDR3 DNA: TGTGCCAGCAGCTTAGATACGATCTCCTACGAGCAGTACTTC. Translation gives CASSLDTISYEQYF.

This chain links TRBV20-1 with TRBJ1-5; D might be TRBD1 (5 bases). TRBJ2-3 matches the DNA end more closely, so the J call is doubtful. The germline CDR1 and CDR2 sequences are DFQATT and SNEGSKA (reference sequence). CDR3 length: 13 residues. The CDR3 is CSVVDRYNQPQYF. The DNA for the CDR3 is TGCAGTGTCGTCGACAGATACAATCAGCCCCAGTATTTT.

Details on this clonotype: No conserved phenylalanine or tryptophan ends this CDR3, so it is likely a read error. This chain joins TRBV4-1 and TRBJ2-1, with 10 bases matching TRBD2. The CDR3 length is 15 residues. Germline values: CDR1 MGHRA, CDR2 YSYEKL. V lost 4 bases to trimming and J lost 10 bases; unmatched junction nucleotides: 10. The CDR3 region is CASSPGSGRLNEQFL. In DNA form, the CDR3 reads TGCGCCAGCAGCCCTGGTAGCGGGAGGTTAAACGAGCAGTTCTTA.

Remarks on this clonotype: Since a much larger clone is just one base distant, this may be a read error. The CDR3 loop reads CASSNGRDTYGETQYF. DNA of the CDR3: TGTGCCAGCAGTAATGGTCGGGACACCTACGGAGAGACCCAGTACTTC. The chain carries TRBV12-3 or TRBV12-4 and TRBJ2-5, with D possibly matching TRBD1 (6 bases). This CDR3 has 16 amino acids. Between the trimmed V and J ends, which lost 5 bases and 4 bases, there was a span of 20 bases.